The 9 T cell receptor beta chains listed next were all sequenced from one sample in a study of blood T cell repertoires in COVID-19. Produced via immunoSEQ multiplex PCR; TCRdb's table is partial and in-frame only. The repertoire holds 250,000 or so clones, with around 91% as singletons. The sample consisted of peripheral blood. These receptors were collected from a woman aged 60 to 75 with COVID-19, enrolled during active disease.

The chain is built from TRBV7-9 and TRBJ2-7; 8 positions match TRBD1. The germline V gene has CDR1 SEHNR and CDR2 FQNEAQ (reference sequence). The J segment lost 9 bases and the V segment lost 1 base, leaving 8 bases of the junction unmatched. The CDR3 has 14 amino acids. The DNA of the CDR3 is TGTGCCAGCAGCTTAGGAGGACAGGGTCTGGCGCAGTACTTC. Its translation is CASSLGGQGLAQYF.

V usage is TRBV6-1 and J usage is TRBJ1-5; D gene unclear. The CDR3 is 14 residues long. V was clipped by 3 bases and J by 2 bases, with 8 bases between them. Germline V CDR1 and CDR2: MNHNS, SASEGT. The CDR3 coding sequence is TGTGCCAGCAGTGAGAGGGTACGCAATCAGCCCCAGCATTTT. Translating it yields CASSERVRNQPQHF.

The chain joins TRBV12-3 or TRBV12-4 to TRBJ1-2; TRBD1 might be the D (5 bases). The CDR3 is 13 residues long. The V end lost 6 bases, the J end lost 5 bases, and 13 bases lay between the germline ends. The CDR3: CASRPGAEYGYTF. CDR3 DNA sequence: TGTGCCAGCAGGCCTGGGGCCGAGTATGGCTACACCTTC.

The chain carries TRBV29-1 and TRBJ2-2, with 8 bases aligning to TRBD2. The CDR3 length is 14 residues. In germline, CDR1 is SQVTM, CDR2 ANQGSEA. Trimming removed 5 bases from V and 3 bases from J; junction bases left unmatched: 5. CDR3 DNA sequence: TGCAGCGTTTCAAAGCGGGAGTACACCGGGGAGCTGTTTTTT. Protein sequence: CSVSKREYTGELFF.

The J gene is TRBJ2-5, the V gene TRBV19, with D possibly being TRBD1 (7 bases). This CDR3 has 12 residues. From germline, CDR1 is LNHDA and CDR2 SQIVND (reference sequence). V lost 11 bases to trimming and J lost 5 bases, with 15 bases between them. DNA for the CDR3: TGTGCCGCCGGCGGAGGGGGCGAGACCCAGTACTTC. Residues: CAAGGGGETQYF.

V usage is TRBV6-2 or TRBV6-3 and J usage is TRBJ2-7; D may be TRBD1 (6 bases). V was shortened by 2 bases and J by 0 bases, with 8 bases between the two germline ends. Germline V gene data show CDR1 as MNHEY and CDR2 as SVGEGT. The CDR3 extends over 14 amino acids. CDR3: CASSYGGTSYEQYF. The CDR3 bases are TGTGCCAGCAGTTACGGGGGCACCTCCTACGAGCAGTACTTC.

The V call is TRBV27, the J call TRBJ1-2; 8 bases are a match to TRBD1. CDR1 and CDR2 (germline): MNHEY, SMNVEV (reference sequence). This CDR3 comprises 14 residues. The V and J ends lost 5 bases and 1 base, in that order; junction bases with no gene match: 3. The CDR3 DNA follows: TGTGCCAGCAGTCCTGGACAGGGTAACTATGGCTACACCTTC. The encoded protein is CASSPGQGNYGYTF.

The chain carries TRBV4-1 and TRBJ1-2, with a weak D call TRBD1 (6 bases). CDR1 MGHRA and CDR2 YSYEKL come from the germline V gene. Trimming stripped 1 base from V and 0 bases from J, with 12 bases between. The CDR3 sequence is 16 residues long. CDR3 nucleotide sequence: TGCGCCAGCAGCCAAGGATGGACAGAATCTAACTATGGCTACACCTTC. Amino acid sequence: CASSQGWTESNYGYTF.

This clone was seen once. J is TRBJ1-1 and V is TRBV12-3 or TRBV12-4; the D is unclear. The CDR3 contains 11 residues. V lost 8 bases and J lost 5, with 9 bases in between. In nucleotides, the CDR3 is TGTGCCAGCGGCCGGGAAACTGAAGCTTTCTTT. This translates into CASGRETEAFF.